The TCR beta chain described here comes from a study of blood T cell repertoires in COVID-19. Overall study context: Samples taken during acute and convalescent COVID-19 were collected in the United States, Italy and Spain.

Authors' data handling: Counts of nucleated cells, estimated from reference gene primer amplification, were obtained. TCRdb's table, derived via immunoSEQ multiplex PCR, lists solely in-frame clones and lacks some. From that table come the V and J calls and clone size; the DNA was used to work out D and trimming. The sample lists roughly 160,000 clones, less than 85% occurring once. The CDR3 contains 13 residues. Trimming stripped 3 bases from V and 0 bases from J, with 6 bases between. Source material: peripheral blood. The rearrangement links TRBV12-3 or TRBV12-4 to TRBJ2-7; D is ambiguous. The TCR comes from an elderly woman with acute or convalescent COVID-19. CDR3 sequence: CASSFQSSYEQYF. The DNA of the CDR3 is TGTGCCAGCAGTTTTCAGTCCTCCTACGAGCAGTACTTC.